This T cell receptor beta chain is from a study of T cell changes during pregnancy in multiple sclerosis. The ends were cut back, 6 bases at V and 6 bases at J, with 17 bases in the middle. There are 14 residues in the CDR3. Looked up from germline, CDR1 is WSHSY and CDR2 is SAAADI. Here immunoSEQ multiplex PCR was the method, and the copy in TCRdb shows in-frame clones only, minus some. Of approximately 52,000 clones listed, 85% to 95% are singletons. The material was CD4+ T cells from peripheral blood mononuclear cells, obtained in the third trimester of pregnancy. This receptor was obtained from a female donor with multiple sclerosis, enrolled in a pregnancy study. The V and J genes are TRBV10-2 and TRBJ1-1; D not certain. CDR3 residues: CASRGREGVAEAFF. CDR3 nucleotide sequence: TGCGCCAGCAGGGGGAGAGAGGGAGTGGCTGAAGCTTTCTTT.